This TCR beta chain was captured in a study of spatial heterogeneity in lung cancer. The overall study: Counts of TCR transcripts in tumor regions correlated strongly with a T cell module score (derived from matched bulk RNA-seq). General observations from the study: Mutation counts in tumors were tracked by counts of expanded intratumoral alpha and beta TCRs.

TCR cDNA molecules were tagged individually, and each one carried a unique molecular identifier. Via MiXCR, TCRdb re-called the 5' RACE reads, giving one row per CDR3 protein. The repertoire holds about 11,000 distinct CDR3 sequences, with around 5.2% as singletons. A remark on this clonotype: Its antigen remains unidentified. Mismatch with germline at one junction end may stem from a read error. Because the library targeted alpha chains, this beta chain is an off-target read whose size means little.

Time point indicated: sample taken at primary tumor resection. No cell sorting; template was whole RNA from tumor, lung tissue or PBMC. This CDR3 comprises 14 residues. This specimen was lung tumor tissue, taken at surgery. The chain uses TRBV12-3 or TRBV12-4 and TRBJ1-5; 9 bases line up with TRBD1. The TCR sequence derives from a male donor with early-stage non-small cell lung cancer. The CDR3 bases are TGTGCCAGCAGTTTTACAGGGGGCGGTCAGCCCAAGCATTTT. Translation: CASSFTGGGQPKHF.